A selection of T cell receptor beta chains follows, all from one sample in a study of blood T cells in healthy people across ages. Via MiXCR, TCRdb re-called the 5' RACE reads, giving one row per CDR3 protein. The repertoire holds roughly 1,500,000 distinct CDR3 sequences, with about 40% as singletons. The sequencing sample was made of blood. These TCRs come from a woman aged 18 to 35 in good health. Each CDR3 is given with its conserved first and last residue. The order of the fields is D gene, J gene, clone size, V gene, CDR3 DNA, CDR3 protein. D genes are given only for firm matches. Part of the rows lack a size; the others show once, few, many or a class for expanded clones.

>-|TRBJ2-1|few|TRBV11-2
TGTGCCAGCAGCGTAAGATGGGACGGACAGCAGTTCTTC
CASSVRWDGQQFF
>-|TRBJ1-2|few|TRBV4-1
TGCGCCAGCAGCCAACGGCAGGCCGACTATGGCTACACCTTC
CASSQRQADYGYTF
>-|TRBJ2-4|few|TRBV7-2
TGTGCCAGCGCACCCGAGAGGGCGGTTGCCAAAAACATTCAGTACTTC
CASAPERAVAKNIQYF
>-|TRBJ1-2|few|TRBV27
TGTGCCAGCAGTGCAACCAGGCGTGGCTACACCTTC
CASSATRRGYTF
>-|TRBJ1-3|once|TRBV5-1
TGCGCCAGCAGCTCCGACACCTCTGGAAACACCATATATTTT
CASSSDTSGNTIYF
>TRBD2|TRBJ2-1|-|TRBV27
TGTGCCAGCAGACTAGCGGGAGGGGGGTTTGGTGAGCAGTTCTTC
CASRLAGGGFGEQFF
>-|TRBJ2-5|-|TRBV12-3/TRBV12-4
TGTGCCAGCTCCTTGAGCCCTTCGGAGACCCAGTACTTC
CASSLSPSETQYF
>-|TRBJ1-2|-|TRBV7-9
TGTGCCAGCAGCTCCGACGCGGGGACGGGCTACACCTTC
CASSSDAGTGYTF
>TRBD2|TRBJ2-1|few|TRBV6-5
TGTGCCAGCAGTGGACTAGCGGGAGGGACCTACAATGAGCAGTTCTTC
CASSGLAGGTYNEQFF
>-|TRBJ2-3|-|TRBV20-1
TGCAGTGCGGCGCGGACTGTCACAGATACGCAGTATTTT
CSAARTVTDTQYF
>-|TRBJ2-7|-|TRBV10-3
TGTGCCATCAGTGAGCCGGTAGATGGAATCTACGAGCAGTACTTC
CAISEPVDGIYEQYF